This T cell receptor beta chain is from a study of control samples from healthy donors and cancer patients (dated by TCRdb to 2020 to 2021). On this clone itself: Its binding antigen is unknown. No much larger clonotype is one base removed from it; base qualities were not supplied.

The CDR3 spans 13 residues, from the cysteine through the phenylalanine. Only the CDR3 DNA stays, 39 bases, in frame from base 1. Trimming costs V 3 bases and J 5 bases, and their ends lie 10 bases apart. Receptor libraries were prepared by the immunoSEQ multiplex PCR assay. TCRdb's version of the immuneACCESS table is confined to in-frame rearrangements and falls short of the full clone set. An unresolved V gene accounts for under half of the shortfall where checked; the remainder is of unknown origin. This sample is represented by some 150,000 clones; approximately 88% of them were singletons. The ten largest clones take up over 4.5% of the sample.

The sequence derives from a man aged 30 to 45 in good health. The sequencing sample was made of blood. The chain links TRBV12-3 or TRBV12-4 with TRBJ1-1; TRBD1 is a possible D gene, resting on 5 matching bases. The DNA reads as follows: TGTGCCAGCAGTTTGCAACGGGGGACTGAAGCTTTCTTT. It codes for CASSLQRGTEAFF.